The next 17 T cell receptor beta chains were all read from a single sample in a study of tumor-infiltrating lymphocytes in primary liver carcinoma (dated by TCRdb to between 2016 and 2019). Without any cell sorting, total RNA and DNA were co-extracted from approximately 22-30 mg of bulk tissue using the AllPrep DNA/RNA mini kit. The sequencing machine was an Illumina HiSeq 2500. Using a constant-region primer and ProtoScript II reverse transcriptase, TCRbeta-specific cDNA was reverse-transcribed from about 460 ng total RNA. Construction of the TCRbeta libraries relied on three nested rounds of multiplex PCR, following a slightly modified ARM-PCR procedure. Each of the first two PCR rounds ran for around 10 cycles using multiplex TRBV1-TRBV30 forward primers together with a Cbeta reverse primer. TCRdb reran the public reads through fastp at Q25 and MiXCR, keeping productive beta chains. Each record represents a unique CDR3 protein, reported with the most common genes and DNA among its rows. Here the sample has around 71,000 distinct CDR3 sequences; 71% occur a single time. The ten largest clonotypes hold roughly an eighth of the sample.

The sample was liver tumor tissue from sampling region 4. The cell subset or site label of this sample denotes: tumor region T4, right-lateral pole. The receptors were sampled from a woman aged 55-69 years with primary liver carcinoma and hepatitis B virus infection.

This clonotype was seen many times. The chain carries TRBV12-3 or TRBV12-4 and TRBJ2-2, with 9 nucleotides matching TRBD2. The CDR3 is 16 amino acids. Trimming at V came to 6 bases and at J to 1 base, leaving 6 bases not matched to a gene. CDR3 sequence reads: CASRSPTSGNTGELFF. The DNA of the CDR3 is TGTGCCAGCAGGAGTCCGACTAGCGGGAACACCGGGGAGCTGTTTTTT.

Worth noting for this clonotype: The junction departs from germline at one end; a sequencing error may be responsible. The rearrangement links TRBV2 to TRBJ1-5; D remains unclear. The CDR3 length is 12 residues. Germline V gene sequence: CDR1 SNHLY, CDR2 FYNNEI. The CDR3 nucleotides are TGTGCCTGCAGGTATAGCTATCAGCCCCAGCATTTT. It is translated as CACRYSYQPQHF.

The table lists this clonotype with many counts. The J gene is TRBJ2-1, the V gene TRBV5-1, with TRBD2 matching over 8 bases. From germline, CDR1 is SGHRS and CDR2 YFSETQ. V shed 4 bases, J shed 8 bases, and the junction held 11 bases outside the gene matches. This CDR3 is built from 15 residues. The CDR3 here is CASSGTGGTWDEQFF. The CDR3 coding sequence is TGCGCCAGCAGCGGGACGGGAGGGACTTGGGATGAGCAGTTCTTC.

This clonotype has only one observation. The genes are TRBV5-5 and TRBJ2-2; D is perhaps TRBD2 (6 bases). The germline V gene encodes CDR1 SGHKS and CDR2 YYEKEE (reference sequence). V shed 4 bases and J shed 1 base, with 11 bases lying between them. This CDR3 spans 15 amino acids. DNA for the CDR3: TGTGCCAGCAGCCCCGGAGGGGTGAACACCGGGGAGCTGTTTTTT. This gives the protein CASSPGGVNTGELFF.

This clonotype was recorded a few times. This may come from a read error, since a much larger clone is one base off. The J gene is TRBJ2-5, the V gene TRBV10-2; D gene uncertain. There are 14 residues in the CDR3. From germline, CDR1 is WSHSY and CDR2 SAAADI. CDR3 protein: CASSDGRYHETQYF. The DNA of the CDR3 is TGCGCCAGCAGTGACGGCCGATACCATGAGACCCAGTACTTC.

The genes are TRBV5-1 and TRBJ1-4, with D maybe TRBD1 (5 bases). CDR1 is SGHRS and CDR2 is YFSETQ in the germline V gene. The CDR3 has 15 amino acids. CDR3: CISSTTGGKGEKLFF. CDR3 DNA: TGCATCAGCAGCACCACCGGGGGGAAGGGTGAAAAACTGTTTTTT.

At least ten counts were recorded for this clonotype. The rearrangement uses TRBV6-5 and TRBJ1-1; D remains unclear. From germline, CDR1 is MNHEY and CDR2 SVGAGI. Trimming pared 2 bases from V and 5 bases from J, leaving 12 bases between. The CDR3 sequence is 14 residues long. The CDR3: CASSYRRLGTEAFF. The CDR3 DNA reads TGTGCCAGCAGTTACCGAAGGTTGGGGACTGAAGCTTTCTTT.

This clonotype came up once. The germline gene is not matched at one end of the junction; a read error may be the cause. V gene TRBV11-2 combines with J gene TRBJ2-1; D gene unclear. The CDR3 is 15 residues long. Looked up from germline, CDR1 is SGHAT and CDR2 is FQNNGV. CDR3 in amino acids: CASSLPRNSYNEQLF. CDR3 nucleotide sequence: TGTGCCAGCAGCCTTCCCCGGAACTCCTACAATGAGCAGCTCTTC.

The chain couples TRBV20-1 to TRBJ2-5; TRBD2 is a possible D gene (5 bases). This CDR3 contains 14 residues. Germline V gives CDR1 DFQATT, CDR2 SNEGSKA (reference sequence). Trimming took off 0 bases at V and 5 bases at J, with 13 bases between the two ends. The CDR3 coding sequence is TGCAGTGCTAGAGAGAGGACTGGCTCCGAGACCCAGTACTTC. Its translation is CSARERTGSETQYF.

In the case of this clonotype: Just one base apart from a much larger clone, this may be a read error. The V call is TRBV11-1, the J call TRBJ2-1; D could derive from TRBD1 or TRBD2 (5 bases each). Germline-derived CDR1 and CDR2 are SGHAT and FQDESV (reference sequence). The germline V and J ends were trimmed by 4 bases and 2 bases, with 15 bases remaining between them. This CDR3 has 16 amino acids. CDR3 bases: TGTGCCAGCAGCTATCATCCGGGACGGACCTACAATGAGCAGTTCTTC. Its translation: CASSYHPGRTYNEQFF.

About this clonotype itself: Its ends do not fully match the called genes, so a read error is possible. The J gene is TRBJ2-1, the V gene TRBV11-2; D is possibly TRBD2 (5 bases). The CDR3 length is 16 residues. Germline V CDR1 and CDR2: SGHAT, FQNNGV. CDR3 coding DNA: TGTGCCAGCAGCCGACTAAACACCGAGGTTGCCAATGAGCATCTCTTC. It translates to CASSRLNTEVANEHLF. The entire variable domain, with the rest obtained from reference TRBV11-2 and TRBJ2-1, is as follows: EAGVAQSPRYKIIEKRQSVAFWCNPISGHATLYWYQQILGQGPKLLIQFQNNGVVDDSQLPKDRFSAERLKGVDSTLKIQPAKLEDSAVYLCASSRLNTEVANEHLFGPGTRLTVL.

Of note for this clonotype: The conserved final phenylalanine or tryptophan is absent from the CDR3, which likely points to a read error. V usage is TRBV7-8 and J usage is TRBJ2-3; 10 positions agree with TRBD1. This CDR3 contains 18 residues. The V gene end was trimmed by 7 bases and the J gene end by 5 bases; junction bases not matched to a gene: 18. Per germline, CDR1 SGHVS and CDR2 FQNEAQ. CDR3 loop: CASNSPGTGVWIGDTQYY. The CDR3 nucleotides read TGTGCCAGCAACAGTCCCGGGACAGGGGTATGGATAGGAGATACGCAGTATTAT.

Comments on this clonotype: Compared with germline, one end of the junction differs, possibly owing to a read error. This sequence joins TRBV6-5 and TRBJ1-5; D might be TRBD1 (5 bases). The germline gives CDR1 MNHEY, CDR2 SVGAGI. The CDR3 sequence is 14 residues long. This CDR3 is CASGYAGLGQPQHF. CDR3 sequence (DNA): TGTGCCAGCGGTTACGCGGGGCTGGGTCAGCCTCAGCATTTT.

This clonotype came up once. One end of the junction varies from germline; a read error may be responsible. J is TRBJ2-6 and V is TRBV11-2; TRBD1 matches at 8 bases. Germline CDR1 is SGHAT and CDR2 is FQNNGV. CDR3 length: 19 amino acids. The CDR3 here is CASSLGDRPVIYGASVLTF. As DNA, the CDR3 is TGTGCCAGCAGCTTAGGGGACAGGCCCGTTATCTATGGGGCCAGCGTCCTGACTTTC.

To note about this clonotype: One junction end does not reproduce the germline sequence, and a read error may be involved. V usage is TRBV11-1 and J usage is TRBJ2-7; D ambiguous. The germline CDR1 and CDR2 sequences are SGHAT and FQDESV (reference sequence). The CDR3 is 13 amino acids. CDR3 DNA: TGTGCCAGCATCTCCGGTCTGCTGTACGCGCAGCACTTC. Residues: CASISGLLYAQHF.

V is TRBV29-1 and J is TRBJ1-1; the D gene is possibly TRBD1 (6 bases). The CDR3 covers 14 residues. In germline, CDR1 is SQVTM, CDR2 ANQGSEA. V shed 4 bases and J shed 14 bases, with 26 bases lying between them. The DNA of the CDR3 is TGCAGCGTTGTGTCGGGACAACTGAACACTGGAGCCTTCTTT. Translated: CSVVSGQLNTGAFF.

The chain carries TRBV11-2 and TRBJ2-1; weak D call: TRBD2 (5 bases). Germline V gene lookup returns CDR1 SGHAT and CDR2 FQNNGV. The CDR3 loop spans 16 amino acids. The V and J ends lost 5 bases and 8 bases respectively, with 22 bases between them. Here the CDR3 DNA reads TGTGCCAGCAGCCCCGGGCCTGCGGGCGATTACGATGAGCAGTTCTTC. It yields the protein CASSPGPAGDYDEQFF.